This TCR beta chain was observed in a study of T cell changes during pregnancy in multiple sclerosis. This CDR3 spans 14 amino acids. Germline assignment: CDR1 SGHKS and CDR2 YYEKEE (reference sequence). Trimming removed 5 bases from V and 0 bases from J, with 9 bases in between. TCRdb keeps only in-frame clones here, not all; method: immunoSEQ multiplex PCR. In the table there are tens of thousands of clones, around 93% of which are singletons. The chain employs TRBV5-5 and TRBJ1-3; a possible D gene is TRBD1 (5 bases). This specimen was peripheral blood, taken after pregnancy. The receptor was isolated from a female donor with multiple sclerosis, enrolled in a pregnancy study. Here the CDR3 DNA reads TGTGCCAGCAGTCGACAGAACTCTGGAAACACCATATATTTT. It codes for CASSRQNSGNTIYF.